This TCR beta chain comes out of a study of OX40 agonist ivuxolimab in advanced cancers. Study as a whole: Males comprised around four fifths of the group, whose mean age was approximately 60 years (range 23 to 79).

The assay was immunoSEQ multiplex PCR, and TCRdb's table has in-frame clones only and misses some. Seen here are about 73,000 clones, 80% to 90% observed once, and the top ten hold 0.4% to 0.55%. Trimming shortened V by 3 bases and J by 9 bases, and 9 bases separated the two germline ends. The germline CDR1 and CDR2 sequences are MNHNS and SASEGT. The CDR3 has 12 amino acids. General study results and limits: More expanded clones were found, on average, in CD8+ than in CD4+ T cells. CD4+ and CD8+ blood T cells expanded clonally by week 6 at 0.1 to 3.0 mg/kg. Among the least clonally expanded were partial responders at 0.1-3.0 mg/kg.

This clone was seen more than once but under ten times. Its antigen is unidentified. The receptor was derived from an adult with an advanced solid tumor such as melanoma, head and neck, liver or kidney cancer. The sequences come from CD4+ or CD8+ T cells sorted from blood, collected in a trial of the OX40 agonist ivuxolimab. The V call is TRBV6-1, the J call TRBJ1-5; TRBD1 might be the D (5 bases). In DNA form, the CDR3 reads TGTGCCAGCAGTGAGTGGGGGGGGCCCCAGCATTTT. Its translation is CASSEWGGPQHF.